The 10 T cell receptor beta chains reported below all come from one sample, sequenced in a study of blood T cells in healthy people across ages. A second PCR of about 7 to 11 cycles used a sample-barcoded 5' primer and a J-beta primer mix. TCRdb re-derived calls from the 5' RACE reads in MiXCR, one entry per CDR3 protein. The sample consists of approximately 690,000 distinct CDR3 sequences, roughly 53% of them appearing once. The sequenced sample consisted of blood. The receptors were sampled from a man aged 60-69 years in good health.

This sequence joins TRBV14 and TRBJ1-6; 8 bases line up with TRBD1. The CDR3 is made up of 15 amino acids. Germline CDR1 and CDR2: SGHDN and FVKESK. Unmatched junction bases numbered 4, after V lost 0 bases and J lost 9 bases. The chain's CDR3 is CASSQEYRGSSPLHF. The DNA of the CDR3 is TGTGCCAGCAGCCAAGAGTACAGGGGGAGTTCACCCCTCCACTTT.

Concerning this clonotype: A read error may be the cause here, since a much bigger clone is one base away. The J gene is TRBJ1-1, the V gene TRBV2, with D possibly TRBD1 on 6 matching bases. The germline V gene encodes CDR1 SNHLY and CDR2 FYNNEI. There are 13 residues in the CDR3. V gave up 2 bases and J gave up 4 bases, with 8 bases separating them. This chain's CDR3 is CASSEQGTTEAFF. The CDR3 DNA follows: TGTGCCAGCAGTGAACAGGGGACCACTGAAGCTTTCTTT.

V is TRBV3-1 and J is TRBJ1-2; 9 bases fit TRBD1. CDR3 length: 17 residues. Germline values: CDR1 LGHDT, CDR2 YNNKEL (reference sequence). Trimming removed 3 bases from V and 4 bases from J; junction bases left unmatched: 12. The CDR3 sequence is CASSHRDRAFLGYGYTF. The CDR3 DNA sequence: TGTGCCAGCAGCCACCGGGACAGGGCCTTCCTAGGCTATGGCTACACCTTC.

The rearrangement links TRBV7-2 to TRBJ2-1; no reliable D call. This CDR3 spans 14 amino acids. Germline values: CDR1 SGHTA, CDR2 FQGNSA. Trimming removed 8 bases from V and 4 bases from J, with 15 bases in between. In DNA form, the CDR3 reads TGTGCCAGCGGCCGAGGCCAGGCATACAATGAGCAGTTCTTC. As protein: CASGRGQAYNEQFF.

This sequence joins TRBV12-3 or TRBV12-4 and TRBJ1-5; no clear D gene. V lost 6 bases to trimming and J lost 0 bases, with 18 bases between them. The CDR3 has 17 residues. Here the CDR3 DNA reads TGTGCCAGCAGCGAAGAAGCGACGGATTATAGCAATCAGCCCCAGCATTTT. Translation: CASSEEATDYSNQPQHF.

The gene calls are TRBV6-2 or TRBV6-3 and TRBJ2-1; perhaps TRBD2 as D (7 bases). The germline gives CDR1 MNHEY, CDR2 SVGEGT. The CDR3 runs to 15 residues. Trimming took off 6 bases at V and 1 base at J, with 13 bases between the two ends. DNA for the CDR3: TGTGCCAGCAGACTACAGGGAGGGTCCTACAATGAGCAGTTCTTC. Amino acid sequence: CASRLQGGSYNEQFF.

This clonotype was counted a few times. DNA of the CDR3: TGCAGTGCAGTACATATGTGGGAGCAGTTCTTC. Protein product: CSAVHMWEQFF. This rearrangement joins TRBV20-1 to TRBJ2-1; D uncertain. Germline CDR1 reads DFQATT; CDR2 reads SNEGSKA (reference sequence). This CDR3 spans 11 amino acids. V was pared by 6 bases and J by 10 bases, with 13 bases between.

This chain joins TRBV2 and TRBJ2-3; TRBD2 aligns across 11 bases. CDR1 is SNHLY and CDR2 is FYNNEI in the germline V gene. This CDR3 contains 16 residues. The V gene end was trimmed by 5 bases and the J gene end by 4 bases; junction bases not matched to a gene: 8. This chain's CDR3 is CASSPVAGGLPDTQYF. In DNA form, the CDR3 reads TGTGCCAGCAGTCCCGTAGCGGGGGGGCTCCCAGATACGCAGTATTTT.

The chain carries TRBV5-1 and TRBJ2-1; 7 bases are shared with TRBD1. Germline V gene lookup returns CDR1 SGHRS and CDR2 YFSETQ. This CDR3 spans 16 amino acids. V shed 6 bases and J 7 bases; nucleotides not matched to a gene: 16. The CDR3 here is CASTLNPGTVGNEQFF. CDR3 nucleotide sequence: TGCGCCAGCACCTTAAACCCCGGGACAGTGGGGAATGAGCAGTTCTTC.

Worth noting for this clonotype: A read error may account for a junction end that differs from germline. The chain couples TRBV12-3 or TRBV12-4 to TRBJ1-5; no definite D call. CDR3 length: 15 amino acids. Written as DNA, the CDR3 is TGTGCCAGCAGTTTAATGGGCGCGGGGAATCAGTCCCAGCATTTT. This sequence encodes CASSLMGAGNQSQHF.